Each of the 7 T cell receptor beta chains below was sequenced from the same sample in a study of blood T cell repertoires in COVID-19. Sequenced by immunoSEQ multiplex PCR; TCRdb stores in-frame clones only, minus some. The sample lists 60,000 to 90,000 clones; roughly 70% were seen once. The sequenced sample consisted of peripheral blood. The receptor set was obtained from a man aged 55 to 69 with acute or convalescent COVID-19.

The DNA for the CDR3 is TGTGCCAGCAGCTTATCAGGAAGTAACACTGAAGCTTTCTTT. Amino acid sequence: CASSLSGSNTEAFF. The V gene is TRBV11-3, the J gene TRBJ1-1; D is unresolved. Germline V gene lookup returns CDR1 SGHNT and CDR2 YENEEA. V was cut by 2 bases and J by 2 bases, with 9 bases left in between. The CDR3 loop spans 14 amino acids.

The chain recombines TRBV11-2 with TRBJ1-1, with a weak D call TRBD1 (5 bases). The CDR3 extends over 15 amino acids. Looked up from germline, CDR1 is SGHAT and CDR2 is FQNNGV. Trimming took off 2 bases at V and 3 bases at J, with 13 bases between the two ends. As DNA, the CDR3 is TGTGCCAGCAGCTTATGGGGGGGGATCGACACTGAAGCTTTCTTT. This codes for CASSLWGGIDTEAFF.

This sequence joins TRBV7-8 and TRBJ1-1; maybe TRBD1 (6 bases). Between the trimmed V and J ends, which lost 1 base and 11 bases, there was a span of 17 bases. This CDR3 has 14 residues. Germline V gene lookup returns CDR1 SGHVS and CDR2 FQNEAQ. The CDR3: CASSLERATGNAFF. CDR3 nucleotides: TGTGCCAGCAGCTTAGAGAGGGCTACAGGGAACGCTTTCTTT.

This clone was recorded a few times. The V gene is TRBV7-8, the J gene TRBJ1-5, with D maybe TRBD1 (5 bases). Germline values: CDR1 SGHVS, CDR2 FQNEAQ. This CDR3 contains 14 residues. Trimming stripped 1 base from V and 4 bases from J, with 8 bases between. The CDR3 DNA follows: TGTGCCAGCAGCTTAGGTGCAGGGAATCAGCCCCAGCATTTT. The encoded protein is CASSLGAGNQPQHF. The full variable domain, with the rest looked up from reference TRBV7-8 and TRBJ1-5, is GAGVSQSPRYKVAKRGQDVALRCDPISGHVSLFWYQQALGQGPEFLTYFQNEAQLDKSGLPSDRFFAERPEGSVSTLKIQRTQQEDSAVYLCASSLGAGNQPQHFGDGTRLSIL.

For this clone: This CDR3 is also generated by other DNA sequences in the sample. This chain links TRBV2 with TRBJ2-2; 10 bases map to TRBD2. CDR1 is SNHLY, CDR2 FYNNEI, per germline. V was pared by 2 bases and J by 0 bases, with 9 bases of the junction left unmatched. The CDR3 runs to 19 residues. The CDR3 nucleotides are TGTGCCAGCAGTGAACGTGGACTAGCGGCTATCGCGAACACCGGGGAGCTGTTTTTT. Translating gives CASSERGLAAIANTGELFF.

This clone is a singleton in its sample. V is TRBV27 and J is TRBJ2-1; TRBD2 might be the D (6 bases). Germline V CDR1 and CDR2: MNHEY, SMNVEV (reference sequence). V shed 0 bases and J shed 5 bases, with 8 bases lying between them. The CDR3 is made up of 14 amino acids. The CDR3 DNA follows: TGTGCCAGCAGTTTATCTCTAGCGAACAATGAGCAGTTCTTC. Protein sequence: CASSLSLANNEQFF.

This chain links TRBV6-2 or TRBV6-3 with TRBJ2-1; 9 bases line up with TRBD2. J gave up 8 bases and V 5 bases, and 7 bases lay outside the gene matches. Germline CDR1 and CDR2: MNHEY and SVGEGT. The CDR3 totals 14 residues. CDR3 coding DNA: TGTGCCAGCAGTAGAGCGGGGGGCTTGGATGAGCAGTTCTTC. Translating it yields CASSRAGGLDEQFF.